A single sample is the source of the 27 T cell receptor beta chains below, sequenced in a study of blood T cells in healthy people across ages. It was with a sample-barcoded 5' primer and a J-beta primer mix that a second PCR of roughly 7 to 11 cycles was run. TCRdb re-called the 5' RACE reads through MiXCR, storing one row per CDR3 protein. The sample shows around 1.5 million distinct CDR3 sequences, 30% to 35% of them seen only once. The sample taken for sequencing was blood. Every receptor here comes from a woman aged 25-40 years in good health.

This clonotype has only a few counts. V gene TRBV13 combines with J gene TRBJ1-4, with D uncertain. The CDR3 extends over 13 amino acids. Germline CDR1 reads PRHDT; CDR2 reads FYEKMQ (reference sequence). Trimming removed 5 bases from V and 8 bases from J, with 12 bases in between. As DNA, the CDR3 is TGTGCCAGCAGCAACACAGAGCGGGAAAAACTGTTTTTT. Translating gives CASSNTEREKLFF. Combining the CDR3 with reference TRBV13 and TRBJ1-4 gives the whole variable domain AAGVIQSPRHLIKEKRETATLKCYPIPRHDTVYWYQQGPGQDPQFLISFYEKMQSDKGSIPDRFSAQQFSDYHSELNMSSLELGDSALYFCASSNTEREKLFFGSGTQLSVL.

This rearrangement joins TRBV29-1 to TRBJ1-1; D is unresolved. Germline CDR1 SQVTM, CDR2 ANQGSEA. V lost 5 bases and J lost 1, with 14 bases in between. The CDR3 totals 14 residues. CDR3 region: CSVRETRTNTEAFF. In DNA, the CDR3 is TGCAGCGTTAGAGAGACCAGGACGAACACTGAAGCTTTCTTT.

The rearrangement joins TRBV5-1 to TRBJ2-7; TRBD1 matches at 7 bases. V was clipped by 3 bases and J by 4 bases; unmatched bases: 7. The CDR3 contains 14 residues. CDR1 is SGHRS, CDR2 YFSETQ, per germline. CDR3 residues: CASSSHTGVYEQYF. CDR3 sequence (DNA): TGCGCCAGCAGCTCCCATACAGGGGTGTACGAGCAGTACTTC.

CDR3 protein: CASKPGAYEQYF. In DNA form, the CDR3 reads TGTGCCAGCAAGCCAGGCGCCTACGAGCAGTACTTC. The chain recombines TRBV2 with TRBJ2-7; D gene uncertain. V was shortened by 7 bases and J by 2 bases, with 9 bases between the two germline ends. This CDR3 is built from 12 residues. CDR1 SNHLY and CDR2 FYNNEI come from the germline V gene.

The chain couples TRBV9 to TRBJ2-2; 13 bases agree with TRBD2. CDR3 length: 17 amino acids. Trimming at V came to 4 bases and at J to 3 bases, leaving 6 bases not matched to a gene. Germline CDR1 SGDLS, CDR2 YYNGEE. CDR3 sequence reads: CASSRGLAGADTGELFF. The CDR3 coding sequence is TGTGCCAGCAGCCGAGGACTAGCGGGGGCCGACACCGGGGAGCTGTTTTTT.

This clonotype occurred a few times. The rearrangement uses TRBV6-1 and TRBJ2-3; TRBD2 is a possible D gene (7 bases). The V end lost 7 bases, the J end lost 6 bases, and 17 bases lay between the germline ends. The germline gives CDR1 MNHNS, CDR2 SASEGT. This CDR3 is built from 14 residues. The CDR3 protein is CASILWGGADTQYF. The DNA of the CDR3 is TGTGCCAGCATTCTTTGGGGGGGCGCTGATACGCAGTATTTT.

This clonotype was seen more than once but under ten times. This sequence joins TRBV9 and TRBJ2-3; TRBD1 agrees at 9 bases. The germline V gene encodes CDR1 SGDLS and CDR2 YYNGEE. Unmatched junction bases numbered 7, after V lost 3 bases and J lost 2 bases. There are 16 residues in the CDR3. CDR3 DNA sequence: TGTGCCAGCAGCGAGCTGACAGGGGGAGACACAGATACGCAGTATTTT. This translates into CASSELTGGDTDTQYF.

This clonotype was found a few times. One junction end disagrees with the germline gene, perhaps due to a read error. V usage is TRBV7-2 and J usage is TRBJ1-2; tentative D call: TRBD1 (5 bases). The germline CDR1 and CDR2 sequences are SGHTA and FQGNSA. The CDR3 sequence is 14 residues long. As DNA, the CDR3 is TGTGCCAGCAGCTGGACATCGGCTGGCTATAGCTACACCTTC. Translation gives CASSWTSAGYSYTF.

Only a few counts were recorded for this clonotype. CDR3 nucleotides: TGCGCCAGCAGTTCGGCTGATTCGGGCTACGAGCAGTACTTC. Amino acids: CASSSADSGYEQYF. The rearrangement joins TRBV4-1 to TRBJ2-7; D is ambiguous. The CDR3 spans 14 residues. Germline V gene data show CDR1 as MGHRA and CDR2 as YSYEKL. Between the trimmed V and J ends, which lost 6 bases and 3 bases, there was a span of 15 bases.

A note on this clonotype: An end of the junction differs from the germline gene, which may be a read error. The V gene is TRBV6-6, the J gene TRBJ1-5; the D gene is possibly TRBD1 (6 bases). The CDR3 sequence is 16 residues long. CDR1 is MNHNY and CDR2 is SVGAGI in the germline V gene (reference sequence). CDR3 nucleotides: TGTGCCAGCAGTCACTCAGGGGCGGGTAGCAATCAGCCCCAGCATTTT. It codes for CASSHSGAGSNQPQHF.

This clonotype was seen a single time. The rearrangement joins TRBV20-1 to TRBJ1-2, with D perhaps matching TRBD1 (6 bases). CDR3 length: 13 amino acids. Germline V gives CDR1 DFQATT, CDR2 SNEGSKA (reference sequence). Here the CDR3 reads CSPPRTVTYGYTF. CDR3 nucleotide sequence: TGCAGCCCCCCCCGGACAGTGACCTATGGCTACACCTTC.

The chain couples TRBV5-1 to TRBJ1-2; possibly TRBD1 for D (6 bases). Germline V lookup: CDR1 SGHRS, CDR2 YFSETQ. V lost 7 bases, J lost 8 bases, and 24 bases lay in between. The CDR3 runs to 15 residues. This CDR3 reads CASFDTPGAVGGYTF. The CDR3 region has the DNA TGCGCCAGCTTCGACACGCCGGGGGCTGTTGGCGGCTACACCTTC. The full variable domain, with the rest looked up from reference TRBV5-1 and TRBJ1-2, is KAGVTQTPRYLIKTRGQQVTLSCSPISGHRSVSWYQQTPGQGLQFLFEYFSETQRNKGNFPGRFSGRQFSNSRSEMNVSTLELGDSALYLCASFDTPGAVGGYTFGSGTRLTVV.

V and J are TRBV5-1 and TRBJ2-1; D gene ambiguous. This CDR3 contains 13 residues. Per germline, CDR1 SGHRS and CDR2 YFSETQ. Trimming cost V 0 bases and J 8 bases, with 9 bases left between them. The DNA for the CDR3 is TGCGCCAGCAGCTTGGAGCAGAACCATGAGCAGTTCTTC. Protein sequence: CASSLEQNHEQFF.

The table lists this clonotype with a few counts. This sequence joins TRBV7-6 and TRBJ1-5; 9 nucleotides line up with TRBD1. Germline V lookup: CDR1 SGHVS, CDR2 FNYEAQ. The CDR3 spans 14 residues. V lost 5 bases to trimming and J lost 7 bases; unmatched junction nucleotides: 6. The CDR3 sequence: CASSRDRVGQPQHF. In DNA form, the CDR3 reads TGTGCCAGCAGCCGGGACAGGGTCGGGCAGCCCCAGCATTTT.

This clonotype was counted only a few times. V is TRBV20-1 and J is TRBJ2-5, with D perhaps TRBD1 (5 bases). This CDR3 has 15 amino acids. Germline V gene lookup returns CDR1 DFQATT and CDR2 SNEGSKA (reference sequence). V lost 4 bases, J lost 3 bases, and 18 bases lay in between. CDR3 DNA: TGCAGTGCTATTCCTTACAACATAGGGGAAGAGACCCAGTACTTC. Translating it yields CSAIPYNIGEETQYF.

This clonotype came up a few times. The rearrangement joins TRBV10-3 to TRBJ1-6; no definite D call. The germline V gene has CDR1 ENHRY and CDR2 SYGVKD. V dropped 11 bases and J dropped 7 bases, with 15 bases sitting between them. The length of the CDR3 is 13 residues. The CDR3 loop is CAVTGVWNSPLHF. The CDR3 coding sequence is TGTGCCGTTACGGGAGTCTGGAATTCACCCCTCCACTTT.

The chain has TRBV14 and TRBJ1-2; no definite D call. Germline assignment: CDR1 SGHDN and CDR2 FVKESK. The CDR3 consists of 15 residues. CDR3 in DNA: TGTACCACCAGCCAAATTGACCAGGCAAACTATGGCTACACCTTC. The encoded protein is CTTSQIDQANYGYTF.

The CDR3 here is CASSWTSSGTQYF. CDR3 in DNA: TGTGCCAGCAGTTGGACTAGCTCGGGTACGCAGTATTTT. This chain joins TRBV12-3 or TRBV12-4 and TRBJ2-3; 8 nucleotides align to TRBD2. Trimming removed 4 bases from V and 8 bases from J; junction bases left unmatched: 5. The CDR3 runs to 13 residues.

The chain employs TRBV11-2 and TRBJ2-1; no firm D call. This CDR3 contains 14 residues. CDR1 SGHAT and CDR2 FQNNGV come from the germline V gene. The germline V and J ends were trimmed by 1 base and 9 bases, with 13 bases remaining between them. The CDR3 DNA reads TGTGCCAGCAGCTTAGGTCCCCGGTGGAGTGAGCAGTTCTTC. Translated: CASSLGPRWSEQFF.

To note about this clonotype: Being one base from a much bigger clone, this may be a read error. The V gene is TRBV6-2 or TRBV6-3, the J gene TRBJ2-7, with unresolved D. Germline CDR1 reads MNHEY; CDR2 reads SVGEGT. CDR3 length: 13 residues. The CDR3: CACSYSNVYEQYF. The DNA for the CDR3 is TGTGCCTGCAGTTACTCGAATGTCTACGAGCAGTACTTC.

The chain is built from TRBV7-2 and TRBJ1-2; D remains unclear. Germline V gives CDR1 SGHTA, CDR2 FQGNSA. Trimming took 2 bases from V and 0 from J, leaving 10 bases between them. The length of the CDR3 is 15 residues. The CDR3 loop reads CASSLRAEANYGYTF. Written as DNA, the CDR3 is TGTGCCAGCAGCTTACGAGCAGAAGCTAACTATGGCTACACCTTC.

In regard to this clonotype: The junction shows a germline mismatch at one end, possibly a read error. The J gene is TRBJ2-5, the V gene TRBV4-2, with D perhaps assigned TRBD1 or TRBD2 (6 bases each). CDR3 length equals 18 residues. The germline V gene encodes CDR1 LGHNA and CDR2 YNFKEQ. The CDR3, as DNA: TGTGCCCGCAGCCAAGGGGGTAGGGCTAGCGAGATCAAAGAGACCCAGTACTTC. Protein product: CARSQGGRASEIKETQYF.

Only a few counts were recorded for this clonotype. The V and J genes are TRBV7-2 and TRBJ2-5; 9 bases are shared with TRBD1. Germline V lookup: CDR1 SGHTA, CDR2 FQGNSA. The CDR3 totals 15 residues. Trimming at V came to 5 bases and at J to 5 bases, leaving 9 bases not matched to a gene. The CDR3 loop reads CASSPVTGGLETQYF. CDR3 nucleotides: TGTGCCAGCAGCCCCGTGACAGGGGGTCTGGAGACCCAGTACTTC.

The rearrangement uses TRBV7-9 and TRBJ1-1; 9 bases fit TRBD1. There are 15 residues in the CDR3. Germline CDR1 reads SEHNR; CDR2 reads FQNEAQ (reference sequence). V shed 0 bases and J 1 base; nucleotides not matched to a gene: 0. The CDR3 bases are TGTGCCAGCAGCTTAGCGGGACAGGGGAACACTGAAGCTTTCTTT. Protein product: CASSLAGQGNTEAFF.

This clonotype was counted between two and nine times. This chain connects TRBV29-1 to TRBJ1-1, with D uncertain. This CDR3 has 12 amino acids. Germline V lookup: CDR1 SQVTM, CDR2 ANQGSEA. Trimming stripped 8 bases from V and 0 bases from J, with 10 bases between. The CDR3 region has the DNA TGCAGCCTCTCCACGATGAACACTGAAGCTTTCTTT. Translation: CSLSTMNTEAFF.

The V call is TRBV5-6, the J call TRBJ2-1; D gene unclear. With 5 bases removed from V and 4 bases from J, the gap between germline ends came to 13 bases. Germline V CDR1 and CDR2: SGHDT, YYEEEE. The CDR3 spans 14 residues. The CDR3 is CASSDLPLYNEQFF. CDR3 coding DNA: TGTGCCAGCAGTGATCTACCCCTATACAATGAGCAGTTCTTC.

This clonotype has only a few counts. The chain combines TRBV28 with TRBJ2-1; TRBD1 matches at 9 bases. V was pared by 6 bases and J by 7 bases, with 10 bases of the junction left unmatched. This CDR3 spans 15 amino acids. Germline V gives CDR1 MDHEN, CDR2 SYDVKM. CDR3 sequence reads: CASRLGGQGLNEQFF. For the CDR3, the DNA is TGTGCCAGCAGGCTGGGTGGACAGGGGCTGAATGAGCAGTTCTTC.